A selection of T cell receptor beta chains follows, all from one sample in a study of human T cells and chemical hapten exposure. Each CDR3 protein is one row after TCRdb ran MiXCR on the RACE reads. The sample records around 100,000 distinct CDR3 sequences, over 9.5% being singletons. The sample here was whole blood, taken in connection with sensitization to the hapten diphenylcyclopropenone (DPC). Receptor source: a woman in her forties with alopecia areata. Some clones in this sample may be carry-over from other donors' samples. CDR3s include the opening cysteine and the closing phenylalanine or tryptophan. D genes are given only for firm matches. Clone size is given for some rows only: seen once, a few or many times, or a class if the clone is expanded.

TRBV15	TRBD1	few	TRBJ2-5	CATSRGQGGETQYF	TGTGCCACCAGCAGAGGACAGGGCGGGGAGACCCAGTACTTC
TRBV6-2/TRBV6-3	-	-	TRBJ1-2	CASSYTNFNYGYTF	TGTGCCAGCAGTTACACGAATTTCAACTATGGCTACACCTTC
TRBV5-1	-	few	TRBJ1-1	CASSGGTPPPEAFF	TGCGCCAGCAGCGGGGGGACACCTCCCCCTGAAGCTTTCTTT
TRBV30	TRBD2	many	TRBJ2-2	CAWSVEGLATGELFF	TGTGCCTGGAGTGTAGAAGGACTAGCAACCGGGGAGCTGTTTTTT
TRBV29-1	TRBD1	few	TRBJ2-1	CSNGQGHNEQFF	TGCAGCAACGGACAGGGACACAATGAGCAGTTCTTC
TRBV29-1	-	-	TRBJ2-7	CSAVTGETLYEQYF	TGCAGCGCCGTGACGGGAGAGACCCTCTACGAGCAGTACTTC
TRBV7-8	TRBD1	many	TRBJ2-4	CASSSLRGQGQNENIQYF	TGTGCCAGCAGCTCTTTAAGGGGACAGGGACAGAATGAAAACATTCAGTACTTC
TRBV20-1	-	few	TRBJ1-1	CSAREPTGGTEAFF	TGCAGTGCTAGAGAGCCGACCGGCGGCACTGAAGCTTTCTTT
TRBV20-1	TRBD1	-	TRBJ2-4	CSARTGYEAKNIQYF	TGCAGTGCTAGGACAGGGTATGAGGCCAAAAACATTCAGTACTTC
TRBV20-1	TRBD1	few	TRBJ1-2	CSARGLRDREAVDGYTF	TGCAGTGCTAGAGGCCTCCGGGACAGGGAAGCGGTCGATGGCTACACCTTC
TRBV29-1	TRBD2	many	TRBJ2-7	CSAGLAGYEQYF	TGCAGCGCCGGACTAGCCGGCTACGAGCAGTACTTC
TRBV7-2	-	many	TRBJ2-7	CASSLTQTSAYEQYF	TGTGCCAGCAGCCTCACCCAAACCTCCGCCTACGAGCAGTACTTC
TRBV21-1	-	many	TRBJ2-1	CASSPDRRSYNEQFF	TGTGCCAGCAGCCCGGACAGGCGCTCCTACAATGAGCAGTTCTTC
TRBV6-5	-	many	TRBJ2-7	CASSSAGTSLYEQYF	TGTGCCAGCAGCTCCGCCGGGACCTCCCTCTACGAGCAGTACTTC
TRBV18	-	many	TRBJ1-2	CASSPAYGGNGYTF	TGTGCCAGCTCACCCGCGTATGGGGGAAATGGCTACACCTTC
TRBV6-6	TRBD1	few	TRBJ2-1	CATWGTGSVQNEQFF	TGTGCCACCTGGGGGACAGGGTCGGTTCAAAATGAGCAGTTCTTC
TRBV29-1	TRBD1	few	TRBJ1-1	CSADRGRSTEAFF	TGCAGCGCCGACAGGGGGCGAAGCACTGAAGCTTTCTTT
TRBV24-1	TRBD2	many	TRBJ2-1	CATSEPGLANEQFF	TGTGCCACCAGTGAACCGGGACTAGCCAATGAGCAGTTCTTC
TRBV18	-	-	TRBJ1-5	CASSPGGRGAYQPQHF	TGTGCCAGCTCACCGGGGGGACGGGGGGCGTATCAGCCCCAGCATTTT
TRBV7-9	-	many	TRBJ2-7	CASSHRVAPSYEQYF	TGTGCCAGCAGCCACCGGGTGGCACCTTCCTACGAGCAGTACTTC
TRBV7-6	-	-	TRBJ1-3	CASSLATGRGSGNTIYF	TGTGCCAGCAGCTTAGCGACAGGCCGCGGCTCTGGAAACACCATATATTTT
TRBV28	-	-	TRBJ2-5	CASSLVEIRSQYF	TGTGCCAGCAGTTTGGTAGAAATAAGGTCCCAGTACTTC
TRBV14	-	-	TRBJ1-1	CASSLWTAMNTEAFF	TGTGCCAGCAGCCTTTGGACCGCTATGAACACTGAAGCTTTCTTT
TRBV6-2/TRBV6-3	-	-	TRBJ1-6	CASSTLGQALHF	TGTGCCAGCTCAACCCTGGGCCAAGCCCTCCACTTT
TRBV7-2	-	many	TRBJ1-1	CASSLVQGTEAFF	TGTGCCAGCAGCTTAGTCCAGGGTACGGAAGCTTTCTTT
TRBV2	-	many	TRBJ1-5	CASRRLAGDQPQHF	TGTGCCAGCAGGAGGTTAGCAGGGGATCAGCCCCAGCATTTT
TRBV20-1	-	many	TRBJ2-3	CSAREDRPSTDTQYF	TGCAGTGCTAGAGAAGATAGACCCAGCACAGATACGCAGTATTTT
TRBV30	-	-	TRBJ2-2	CAWTDRYTGELFF	TGTGCCTGGACTGACAGATACACCGGGGAGCTGTTTTTT
TRBV6-2/TRBV6-3	-	few	TRBJ1-1	CASSLIGGTPEAFF	TGTGCCAGCAGTCTCATTGGGGGGACCCCTGAAGCTTTCTTT
TRBV9	TRBD2	many	TRBJ2-2	CASSGRLAGDTGELFF	TGTGCCAGCAGCGGACGACTAGCGGGGGACACCGGGGAGCTGTTTTTT
TRBV12-3/TRBV12-4	-	many	TRBJ1-6	CASSRDLPGDSPLHF	TGTGCCAGCAGTCGGGACCTCCCTGGGGATTCACCCCTCCACTTT
TRBV7-2	TRBD1	-	TRBJ1-3	CASSFTGQSAGSSGNTIYF	TGTGCCAGCAGCTTCACGGGACAGTCGGCGGGGTCCTCTGGAAACACCATATATTTT
TRBV18	-	-	TRBJ1-3	CASSRAGDLRNTIYF	TGTGCCAGCTCACGGGCAGGGGACCTCCGAAACACCATATATTTT
TRBV2	TRBD2	many	TRBJ2-1	CACGPGGRGEQFF	TGTGCCTGCGGCCCGGGGGGGCGGGGTGAGCAGTTCTTC
TRBV6-6	-	few	TRBJ2-7	CASSVGDAYEQYF	TGTGCCAGCTCAGTAGGGGATGCCTACGAGCAGTACTTC
TRBV7-2	-	many	TRBJ2-6	CASSLAPGTAGANVLTF	TGTGCCAGCAGCTTAGCGCCAGGGACTGCTGGGGCCAACGTCCTGACTTTC
TRBV30	-	few	TRBJ1-6	CAWSIDPRSGGPPLHF	TGTGCCTGGAGTATAGACCCCCGCAGCGGGGGCCCACCCCTCCACTTT
TRBV5-5	TRBD1	-	TRBJ1-5	CASSLGTVNYQPQHF	TGTGCCAGCAGCCTCGGGACAGTCAATTATCAGCCCCAGCATTTT
TRBV7-2	TRBD1	-	TRBJ1-4	CASSPMGQGSEKLFF	TGTGCCAGCAGCCCTATGGGACAGGGGAGTGAAAAACTGTTTTTT
TRBV1	-	many	TRBJ2-3	CTSSPLGGGGGHGDTQYF	TGCACCAGCAGCCCTCTTGGTGGCGGGGGCGGCCATGGTGATACGCAGTATTTT
TRBV2	-	few	TRBJ1-2	CASTSDRFYGYTF	TGTGCCAGCACCTCGGACCGCTTCTATGGCTACACCTTC
TRBV6-1	-	-	TRBJ1-4	CASSEDETPIKLFF	TGTGCCAGCAGTGAAGATGAGACACCCATAAAACTGTTTTTT
TRBV20-1	-	-	TRBJ2-2	CSASRDKNTGELFF	TGCAGTGCAAGCCGGGACAAGAACACCGGGGAGCTGTTTTTT
TRBV12-3/TRBV12-4	-	many	TRBJ1-4	CASGAPDEVFF	TGTGCCAGCGGGGCTCCGGACGAGGTGTTTTTT
TRBV28	-	-	TRBJ1-1	CASSPSWGTEAFF	TGTGCCAGCAGCCCCTCGTGGGGAACTGAAGCTTTCTTT